This T cell receptor beta chain was sequenced in a study of spatial heterogeneity in lung cancer (dated by TCRdb to between 2019 and 2020). Regarding the study in general: Beta-chain transcripts were consistently detected in greater numbers than alpha-chain transcripts, which likely reflected higher beta-chain transcript abundance. In the raw uncorrected reads, each unique combination of TCR and UMI appeared more than ten times on average. Both alpha and beta chains were TCR-sequenced in fewer than 250 tumor regions, approximately 67 matched nontumor lung samples and some 56 PBMC samples obtained at surgery. The study quantitatively compared TCR alpha and beta repertoires across multiple tumor regions, matched nontumor lung and blood in non-small cell lung cancer. TCR repertoire features were related to nonsynonymous mutation counts determined by whole-exome sequencing of tumor tissue.

General study outcomes and caveats: Ubiquitous expanded tumor TCRs were found in blood more often at tumor resection than at routine follow-up. Additional single-cell paired TCR alpha and beta sequencing was considered necessary to confirm, at a functional level, the hypothesis that regional TCRs recognize regional mutations.

The V and J ends are trimmed by 0 bases and 4 bases, leaving 13 bases between them. Looking up the germline V gene yields CDR1 SGHRS and CDR2 YFSETQ. The CDR3 holds 15 amino acids from the cysteine to the phenylalanine. The only DNA kept is the CDR3, 45 bases in frame from the first base. Reading the label with the study, this specimen's time point is: sample taken at primary tumor resection. The donors were some 70 patients from the lung TRACERx cohort who had early-stage, untreated non-small cell lung cancer. For TCR sequencing, whole RNA was extracted from tumor and nontumor lung tissue, or from cryopreserved PBMC samples, and no cell sorting was done. Only patients for whom sufficient RNA was available from at least two tumor regions were selected for TCR sequencing. The method was 5' RACE. Sequencing was carried out with a NextSeq 500. The TCR library protocol attached a unique molecular identifier to each TCR cDNA molecule to allow correction of PCR and sequencing errors. The authors' analysis ran thus. TCR identification, UMI-based error correction and CDR3 extraction were all carried out with Decombinator tools. TCRs above a frequency of 2 per 1,000, corresponding to the top 1% of the tumor frequency distribution, were defined as expanded. Each repertoire was subsampled 100 times to 5,000 TCRs, after which Renyi diversity was computed with the R vegan package. CDR3 similarity networks were built from amino acid triplet string-kernel similarity, with CDR3s being connected when pairwise similarity was above 0.82. TCRdb reran the public reads through fastp at Q25 and MiXCR, keeping productive beta chains. Identical CDR3 proteins give one entry, which carries the most common genes and DNA. The V and J calls and clone size are TCRdb's, not the authors'. This sample gives more than 35,000 distinct CDR3 sequences in total; roughly 5.2% of them show up just once. The ten largest clones capture approximately 25% of the sample.

This clonotype was observed at least ten times. Its antigen is still unknown. Base qualities are not recorded, but no much larger clone differs from it by a single base. Sequenced material: PBMCs, taken at surgery. This clonotype was obtained from a female donor with early-stage non-small cell lung cancer. The rearrangement combines TRBV5-1 with TRBJ1-2; TRBD1 could be the D gene, as 6 bases match. The nucleotide sequence is given as TGCGCCAGCAGCTTGGCCGGGCAGGGGCCCTATGGCTACACCTTC. Translated, it gives CASSLAGQGPYGYTF.